This entry features one TCR beta chain sequence. The antigen remains undetermined. Gene and germline names: mouse. Read coverage stops 1 residue before the CDR3 terminus; the germline J gene supplies the remainder. These data are taken from a study of tissue T cells after allogeneic stem cell transplantation. The CDR3 covers 15 residues. V gave up 0 bases and J gave up 1 base, with 8 bases separating them. In germline, CDR1 is NNHNN, CDR2 SYGAGS (reference sequence). Study observations and caveats: Across patients, clones rarely overlapped, yet motif clusters were shared tissue-specifically. Tissue-detected TCR repertoire was only partly captured by blood and spleen T cells. Anatomically similar tissues had similar TCR repertoires within each patient.

Survey-depth TCRbeta CDR3 sequencing reported V/J genes and productive frequencies. Clones were sequenced by immunoSEQ multiplex PCR, and TCRdb holds only the in-frame ones, with some missing. The sample lists more than 45,000 clones; around 73% were seen once. The origin of this receptor is a pool of C57BL/6 mice in good health. The rearrangement joins TRBV13-2 to TRBJ1-5, with D unresolved. The specimen sequenced was sorted cells pooled from one or two spleens. CDR3 DNA, as far as it was read: TGTGCCAGCGGTGATGGCGAAAGGAACAACCAGGCTCCGCTT. Amino acids: CASGDGERNNQAPL. In full, the CDR3 reads CASGDGERNNQAPLF.